This passage covers 29 T cell receptor beta chains from one sample sequenced in a study of control samples from healthy donors and cancer patients. TCRdb's copy holds only in-frame clones and misses some; the assay was immunoSEQ multiplex PCR. Altogether hundreds of thousands of clones are present, roughly 80% being singletons, with the ten largest covering about 14%. The sample consisted of PBMCs. The receptors originated from a woman aged 55-75 years with lung cancer.

This clone was observed a handful of times. The chain combines TRBV7-9 with TRBJ1-1; D not certain. The V end lost 3 bases, the J end lost 7 bases, and 9 bases lay between the germline ends. The CDR3 loop spans 12 amino acids. Germline V gene data show CDR1 as SEHNR and CDR2 as FQNEAQ (reference sequence). DNA of the CDR3: TGTGCCAGCAGCTTCGAGGGATTTGAAGCTTTCTTT. It yields the protein CASSFEGFEAFF.

The chain is built from TRBV5-1 and TRBJ2-5; a weak D match, TRBD2 (6 bases). CDR3 length: 13 residues. Trimming removed 4 bases from V and 2 bases from J, with 9 bases in between. CDR1 and CDR2 from the germline V gene are SGHRS and YFSETQ. CDR3 residues: CASSGGVQETQYF. The CDR3 DNA follows: TGCGCCAGCAGCGGAGGGGTTCAAGAGACCCAGTACTTC.

This clone was seen once. The V and J genes are TRBV11-2 and TRBJ2-1; D may match TRBD1 or TRBD2 (5 bases each). The CDR3 consists of 17 residues. Germline V gene sequence: CDR1 SGHAT, CDR2 FQNNGV. V lost 0 bases and J 0 bases, leaving 12 bases between the germline ends. Here the CDR3 DNA reads TGTGCCAGCAGCTTAGAGAGGGGCGCTGGCTCCTACAATGAGCAGTTCTTC. Protein product: CASSLERGAGSYNEQFF. Supplemented by reference TRBV11-2 and TRBJ2-1, the full variable domain reads EAGVAQSPRYKIIEKRQSVAFWCNPISGHATLYWYQQILGQGPKLLIQFQNNGVVDDSQLPKDRFSAERLKGVDSTLKIQPAKLEDSAVYLCASSLERGAGSYNEQFFGPGTRLTVL.

The gene calls are TRBV5-5 and TRBJ2-7; the D call may be TRBD1 or TRBD2 (5 bases each). CDR1 and CDR2 from the germline V gene are SGHKS and YYEKEE (reference sequence). CDR3 size: 15 residues. The germline V and J ends were trimmed by 0 bases and 5 bases, with 15 bases remaining between them. CDR3 nucleotide sequence: TGTGCCAGCAGCTTGGCGGGACGCTCGGTGGACGAGCAGTACTTC. Amino acids: CASSLAGRSVDEQYF. Full variable domain (remainder filled in from reference TRBV5-5 and TRBJ2-7): DAGVTQSPTHLIKTRGQQVTLRCSPISGHKSVSWYQQVLGQGPQFIFQYYEKEERGRGNFPDRFSARQFPNYSSELNVNALLLGDSALYLCASSLAGRSVDEQYFGPGTRLTVT.

This clone was seen a handful of times. The J gene is TRBJ2-1, the V gene TRBV24-1; D not certain. Trimming took off 7 bases at V and 6 bases at J, with 15 bases between the two ends. The CDR3 length is 14 residues. In germline, CDR1 is KGHDR, CDR2 SFDVKD. CDR3 sequence: CATRSVDTPNEQFF. The CDR3 nucleotides are TGTGCCACCAGGAGCGTTGACACCCCCAATGAGCAGTTCTTC.

This rearrangement joins TRBV2 to TRBJ2-5; 8 bases line up with TRBD1. This CDR3 is 14 amino acids long. Trimming at V came to 8 bases and at J to 5 bases, leaving 10 bases not matched to a gene. Germline assignment: CDR1 SNHLY and CDR2 FYNNEI. The CDR3 region is CASAGQVGAETQYF. The CDR3 nucleotides read TGTGCCAGCGCGGGACAGGTCGGTGCGGAGACCCAGTACTTC.

The chain combines TRBV5-4 with TRBJ2-7; 9 bases agree with TRBD2. Unmatched junction bases numbered 8, after V lost 4 bases and J lost 12 bases. The CDR3 sequence is 12 residues long. The V gene's germline CDR1 is SGHNT and CDR2 YYREEE (reference sequence). The CDR3 DNA sequence: TGTGCCAGCAGCAAACCCGGGACTAGCTGGTACTTC. The encoded protein is CASSKPGTSWYF.

V gene TRBV11-2 combines with J gene TRBJ2-7; D is perhaps TRBD1 or TRBD2 (5 bases each). Trimming took off 7 bases at V and 7 bases at J, with 17 bases between the two ends. Germline V gives CDR1 SGHAT, CDR2 FQNNGV. The CDR3 has 13 amino acids. The CDR3, as DNA: TGTGCCAGCACCCCCCTGAGGGGTTGGGAGCAGTACTTC. Translation: CASTPLRGWEQYF.

The DNA for the CDR3 is TGTGCCAGCAGCTGGGGACAGGGTTACGAGCAGTACTTC. Residues: CASSWGQGYEQYF. V and J are TRBV13 and TRBJ2-7, with 9 bases fitting TRBD1. The CDR3 consists of 13 residues. Germline assignment: CDR1 PRHDT and CDR2 FYEKMQ (reference sequence). The V and J ends lost 4 bases and 4 bases, in that order; junction bases with no gene match: 2.

This clone was observed a handful of times. J is TRBJ1-5 and V is TRBV6-1; TRBD1 might be the D (6 bases). Trimming took off 2 bases at V and 2 bases at J, with 13 bases between the two ends. CDR1 and CDR2 (germline): MNHNS, SASEGT. The CDR3 runs 16 residues. The CDR3 loop is CASSERGRGGNQPQHF. Here the CDR3 DNA reads TGTGCCAGCAGTGAACGGGGGCGCGGGGGCAATCAGCCCCAGCATTTT.

J is TRBJ1-6 and V is TRBV2; D may be TRBD1 (6 bases). The CDR3 is made up of 16 amino acids. Trimming took 2 bases from V and 6 from J, leaving 14 bases between them. Germline V lookup: CDR1 SNHLY, CDR2 FYNNEI. The CDR3 sequence: CASSENRADLNSPLHF. For the CDR3, the DNA is TGTGCCAGCAGTGAAAACAGGGCGGACCTTAATTCACCCCTCCACTTT.

This chain links TRBV27 with TRBJ2-5; 10 bases match TRBD2. Germline V lookup: CDR1 MNHEY, CDR2 SMNVEV (reference sequence). The CDR3 consists of 18 residues. The V gene end was trimmed by 2 bases and the J gene end by 5 bases; junction bases not matched to a gene: 14. This CDR3 is CASSLGLLAGGAFETQYF. CDR3 DNA: TGTGCCAGCAGTTTAGGCCTCTTAGCGGGAGGCGCATTCGAGACCCAGTACTTC.

This chain joins TRBV14 and TRBJ1-2; D remains unclear. V was clipped by 0 bases and J by 2 bases, with 4 bases between them. CDR3 length: 13 amino acids. Germline CDR1 SGHDN, CDR2 FVKESK. The CDR3 is CASSQDPNYGYTF. In DNA form, the CDR3 reads TGTGCCAGCAGCCAAGACCCAAACTATGGCTACACCTTC.

J is TRBJ1-5 and V is TRBV25-1; D might be TRBD1 (5 bases). Germline V lookup: CDR1 MGHDK, CDR2 SYGVNS. The CDR3 is 14 residues long. Trimming shortened V by 6 bases and J by 6 bases, and 15 bases separated the two germline ends. CDR3 in amino acids: CASSTGYGGQPQHF. The CDR3 nucleotides are TGTGCCAGCAGCACAGGTTATGGCGGTCAGCCCCAGCATTTT.

The chain joins TRBV5-1 to TRBJ1-2; D might be TRBD1 (6 bases). Deletions cut 0 bases from V and 1 base from J, with 10 bases between. The CDR3 runs to 15 residues. Germline CDR1 and CDR2: SGHRS and YFSETQ. CDR3 nucleotides: TGCGCCAGCAGCTTGGTGGCAGGGGATAACTATGGCTACACCTTC. It encodes CASSLVAGDNYGYTF.

There are many counts of this clone. V and J are TRBV7-9 and TRBJ2-7; D not resolved. Trimming took 7 bases from V and 7 from J, leaving 11 bases between them. The CDR3 extends over 11 amino acids. The V gene's germline CDR1 is SEHNR and CDR2 FQNEAQ (reference sequence). CDR3 residues: CASTNLVEQYF. CDR3 nucleotide sequence: TGTGCCAGCACCAACCTTGTGGAGCAGTACTTC.

The CDR3 DNA sequence: TGTGCCAGCAAGGAGACAGGGGTCACTGAAGCTTTCTTT. Translating gives CASKETGVTEAFF. The chain uses TRBV7-9 and TRBJ1-1; 8 bases are a match to TRBD1. After removal of 7 bases from V and 4 bases from J, the junction contained 5 bases not matched to a gene. Germline V lookup: CDR1 SEHNR, CDR2 FQNEAQ (reference sequence). CDR3 length: 13 amino acids.

J is TRBJ1-1 and V is TRBV5-3; perhaps TRBD1 as D (5 bases). TRBV5-3 qualifies as an ORF whose function is uncertain. Trimming left V 2 bases short and J 1 base short, with 6 bases between. CDR3 length: 13 amino acids. The DNA for the CDR3 is TGTGCCAGAAGCTTCCAGGGGAACACTGAAGCTTTCTTT. It is translated as CARSFQGNTEAFF.

A note on this clone: This specimen includes other DNA sequences encoding the same CDR3. V gene TRBV20-1 combines with J gene TRBJ1-1, with D tentatively TRBD1 (5 bases). Germline CDR1 DFQATT, CDR2 SNEGSKA (reference sequence). V lost 3 bases to trimming and J lost 3 bases, with 5 bases between them. CDR3 length equals 11 residues. The CDR3 protein is CSARGDTEAFF. The CDR3 DNA is TGCAGTGCTAGGGGGGACACTGAAGCTTTCTTT.

The chain employs TRBV29-1 and TRBJ2-7; unclear D gene. Germline V gene sequence: CDR1 SQVTM, CDR2 ANQGSEA. V gave up 6 bases and J gave up 2 bases, with 11 bases separating them. This CDR3 region has 12 residues. In DNA form, the CDR3 reads TGCAGCGTCGGTGGAGCCGCCTACGAGCAGTACTTC. Translation gives CSVGGAAYEQYF.

This clone was counted many times. J is TRBJ2-1 and V is TRBV5-4; tentative D call: TRBD2 (5 bases). The germline V gene encodes CDR1 SGHNT and CDR2 YYREEE (reference sequence). The germline V and J ends were trimmed by 3 bases and 3 bases, with 13 bases remaining between them. CDR3 size: 15 residues. CDR3 sequence (DNA): TGTGCCAGCAGCTCAAGCGGCTTCATCTACAATGAGCAGTTCTTC. Translation: CASSSSGFIYNEQFF.

The chain employs TRBV19 and TRBJ2-7; D unclear. Between the trimmed V and J ends, which lost 1 base and 0 bases, there was a span of 7 bases. CDR1 and CDR2 from the germline V gene are LNHDA and SQIVND (reference sequence). The CDR3 runs 14 residues. The CDR3 loop is CASSIAIASYEQYF. For the CDR3, the DNA is TGTGCCAGTAGTATAGCGATAGCCTCCTACGAGCAGTACTTC.

The V call is TRBV19, the J call TRBJ1-2; 11 nucleotides match TRBD1. CDR1 is LNHDA, CDR2 SQIVND, per germline (reference sequence). The CDR3 has 13 residues. Trimming at V came to 6 bases and at J to 6 bases, leaving 3 bases not matched to a gene. The CDR3 sequence: CASRGQGADGYTF. The DNA for the CDR3 is TGTGCCAGTAGAGGACAGGGGGCGGATGGCTACACCTTC.

The J gene is TRBJ2-5, the V gene TRBV7-9, with TRBD2 matching over 11 bases. There are 14 residues in the CDR3. V lost 5 bases to trimming and J lost 5 bases; unmatched junction nucleotides: 4. CDR1 SEHNR and CDR2 FQNEAQ come from the germline V gene (reference sequence). CDR3 nucleotide sequence: TGTGCCAGCAGCCTTGCTAGCGGGAGGGAGACCCAGTACTTC. The encoded protein is CASSLASGRETQYF.

The CDR3 nucleotides read TGTGCCAGCAGCCCGGATGTGGCAGTCCAAGAGACCCAGTACTTC. Its protein is CASSPDVAVQETQYF. The chain links TRBV5-4 to TRBJ2-5; D is unresolved. Trimming pared 4 bases from V and 1 base from J, leaving 14 bases between. This CDR3 contains 15 residues. Germline CDR1 reads SGHNT; CDR2 reads YYREEE (reference sequence).

The genes are TRBV21-1 and TRBJ2-7; the DNA was not compared with TRBD2, the D call given in the table. TRBV21-1 is noted as a pseudogene. CDR3 length equals 16 residues. CDR3 protein: CASSLGGAASGYEQYF. The CDR3 nucleotides are TGTGCCAGCAGCTTAGGGGGGGCGGCTAGCGGGTACGAGCAGTACTTC.

The chain combines TRBV2 with TRBJ1-1, with 7 nucleotides matching TRBD1. Trimming removed 5 bases from V and 4 bases from J; junction bases left unmatched: 1. Germline V gene data show CDR1 as SNHLY and CDR2 as FYNNEI. This CDR3 spans 12 amino acids. The CDR3 spells CASSSGGTEAFF. Here the CDR3 DNA reads TGTGCCAGCAGTTCAGGGGGCACTGAAGCTTTCTTT.

Note on this clone: Other DNA variants within this sample encode the same CDR3. The chain couples TRBV5-1 to TRBJ2-2; D not certain. The CDR3 has 13 amino acids. Deletions cut 4 bases from V and 4 bases from J, with 8 bases between. Germline CDR1 and CDR2: SGHRS and YFSETQ. The CDR3 DNA sequence: TGCGCCAGCAGCCCCGGACCCACCGGGGAGCTGTTTTTT. It codes for CASSPGPTGELFF.

This sequence joins TRBV2 and TRBJ2-7; D is uncertain. Germline-derived CDR1 and CDR2 are SNHLY and FYNNEI. Trimming removed 5 bases at V and 2 bases at J, with 19 bases between. The CDR3 is 16 amino acids. CDR3 protein: CASSNSRAAPTYEQYF. CDR3 in DNA: TGTGCCAGCAGTAACTCCCGTGCAGCGCCCACCTACGAGCAGTACTTC.